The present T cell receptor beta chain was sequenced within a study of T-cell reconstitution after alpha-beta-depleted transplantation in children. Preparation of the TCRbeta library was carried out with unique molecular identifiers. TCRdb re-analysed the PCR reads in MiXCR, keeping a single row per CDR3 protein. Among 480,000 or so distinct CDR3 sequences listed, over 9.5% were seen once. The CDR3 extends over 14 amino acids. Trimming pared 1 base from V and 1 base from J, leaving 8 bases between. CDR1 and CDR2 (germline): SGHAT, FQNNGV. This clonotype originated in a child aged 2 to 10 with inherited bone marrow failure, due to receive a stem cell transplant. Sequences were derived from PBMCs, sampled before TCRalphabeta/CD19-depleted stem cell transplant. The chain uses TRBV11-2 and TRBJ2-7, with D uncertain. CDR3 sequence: CASSLVSLSYEQYF. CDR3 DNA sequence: TGTGCCAGCAGCTTAGTCAGCCTATCCTACGAGCAGTACTTC.